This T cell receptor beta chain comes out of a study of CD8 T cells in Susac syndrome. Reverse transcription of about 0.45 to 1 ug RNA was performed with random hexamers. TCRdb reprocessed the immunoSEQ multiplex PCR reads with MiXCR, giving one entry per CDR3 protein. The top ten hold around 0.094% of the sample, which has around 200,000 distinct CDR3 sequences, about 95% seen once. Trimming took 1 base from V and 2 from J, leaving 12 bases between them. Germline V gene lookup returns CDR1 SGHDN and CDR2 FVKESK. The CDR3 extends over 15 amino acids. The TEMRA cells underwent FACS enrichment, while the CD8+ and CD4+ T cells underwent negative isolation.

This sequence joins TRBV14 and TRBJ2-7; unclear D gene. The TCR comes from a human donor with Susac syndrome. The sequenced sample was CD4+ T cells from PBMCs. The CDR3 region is CASSQGLTQTYEQYF. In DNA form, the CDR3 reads TGTGCCAGCAGCCAAGGGTTAACTCAAACCTACGAGCAGTACTTC.